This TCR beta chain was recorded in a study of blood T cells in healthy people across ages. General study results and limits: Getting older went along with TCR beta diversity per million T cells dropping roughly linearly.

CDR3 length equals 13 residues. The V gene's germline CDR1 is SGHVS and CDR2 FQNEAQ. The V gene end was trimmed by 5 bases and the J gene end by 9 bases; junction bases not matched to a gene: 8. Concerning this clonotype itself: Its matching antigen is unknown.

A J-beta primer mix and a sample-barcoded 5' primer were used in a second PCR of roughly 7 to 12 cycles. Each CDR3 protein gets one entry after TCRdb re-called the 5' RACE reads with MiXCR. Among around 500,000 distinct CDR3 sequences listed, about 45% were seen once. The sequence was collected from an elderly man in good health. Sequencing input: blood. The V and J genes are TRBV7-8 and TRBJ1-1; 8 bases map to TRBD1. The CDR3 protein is CASSATGAQQAFF. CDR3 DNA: TGTGCCAGCAGCGCGACAGGGGCTCAACAAGCTTTCTTT.